One sample yielded the 10 T cell receptor beta chains listed below, sequenced in a study of T cells in women clearing cervical HPV infection (dated by TCRdb to between 2018 and 2020). The receptor library was made with the immunoSEQ multiplex PCR assay. Entries here come from immuneACCESS through TCRdb and include only in-frame sequences with V and J called. Some clones fail to appear in such tables; in the studies checked, an unresolved V gene covers under half of the shortfall, and the cause of the remainder is unknown. This specimen's table enumerates roughly 30,000 clones. The ten largest clones represent 4% to 5% of the sample. Sequenced material: blood buffy coat. These receptors originate from a woman between 18 and 75 years old with a cervical HPV16 infection that either progressed to CIN3+ or cleared (not recorded which).

With respect to this clone: The CDR3 goes on 3 residues after the read ends, and that part is filled in from the germline J gene. This chain joins TRBV7-3 and TRBJ2-1, with 9 bases fitting TRBD2. The germline V gene has CDR1 SGHTA and CDR2 FQGTGA. The junction had 8 bases not matched to a gene; V was cut back by 4 bases and J by 4 bases. The CDR3 is 16 residues long. The CDR3 region is CASSSRTSALYNEQFF. Partial CDR3 DNA: TGTGCCAGCAGCTCCCGGACTAGCGCCTTATACAATGAG.

Worth noting for this clone: The CDR3 end is not reached by the read, which stops 3 residues before it; the germline J gene fills it in. The V call is TRBV18, the J call TRBJ1-2; D not resolved. This CDR3 region has 14 residues. Germline CDR1 KGHSH, CDR2 LQKENI. CDR3 DNA, as far as it was read: TGTGCCAGCTCACCAAGGGAGGACTCCTACGAC. Protein product: CASSPREDSYD. The whole CDR3 region reads CASSPREDSYDYTF.

On this clone: The sequenced fragment ends 3 residues before the CDR3 boundary, so the rest is inferred from the germline J gene. J is TRBJ2-1 and V is TRBV20-1, with 8 bases fitting TRBD1. The CDR3 totals 13 residues. V lost 5 bases and J lost 7; bases outside the gene matches: 7. Germline CDR1 and CDR2: DFQATT and SNEGSKA (reference sequence). CDR3 bases read: TGCAGTGCTTTTCGGACAGGGAGGAATGAG. This gives the protein CSAFRTGRNE. The whole CDR3 sequence reads CSAFRTGRNEQFF.

About this clone itself: The read ends 3 residues early relative to the CDR3; the germline J gene fills the gap. The chain has TRBV20-1 and TRBJ2-7; D perhaps matches TRBD1 (6 bases). V dropped 3 bases and J dropped 6 bases, with 18 bases sitting between them. Per germline, CDR1 DFQATT and CDR2 SNEGSKA (reference sequence). CDR3 size: 14 residues. Here the CDR3 reads CSASVPWGHSEQYF. Incomplete CDR3 DNA: TGCAGTGCTAGCGTTCCGTGGGGACATAGCGAG.

On this clone itself: The read is 3 residues too short to cover the CDR3 end, so that end is filled in from the germline J gene. The V and J genes are TRBV19 and TRBJ1-2; 8 bases align to TRBD1. The CDR3 loop spans 14 amino acids. Germline values: CDR1 LNHDA, CDR2 SQIVND (reference sequence). The sequenced part of the CDR3 DNA is TGTGCCAGTAGTAGACAGGGGAGCTCCTACGAC. It yields the protein CASSRQGSSYD. The complete CDR3 protein is CASSRQGSSYDYTF.

Worth noting for this clone: A read error may account for a junction end that differs from germline. The CDR3 is cut off 3 residues early in the read; its end comes from the germline J gene. This chain joins TRBV4-2 and TRBJ2-3, with D tentatively TRBD1 (5 bases). Germline V lookup: CDR1 LGHNA, CDR2 YNFKEQ. The CDR3 is 12 amino acids. The DNA read from the CDR3 is TGCGCCAGCAGCCAAGGGGCGGATACG. As protein: CASSQGADT. Given in full, the CDR3 is CASSQGADTQYF.

On this clone: The read terminates 3 residues before the CDR3 end, so the remaining end is supplied by the germline J gene. The rearrangement joins TRBV29-1 to TRBJ2-4; a weak D match, TRBD1 (5 bases). Germline CDR1 and CDR2: SQVTM and ANQGSEA. The CDR3 spans 14 residues. The V end lost 3 bases, the J end lost 8 bases, and 17 bases lay between the germline ends. The CDR3 sequence: CSVEEFRERDIQYF. CDR3 DNA (partial): TGCAGCGTTGAGGAATTCAGGGAACGGGACATT. Filled out from reference TRBV29-1 and TRBJ2-4, the complete variable domain reads SAVISQKPSRDICQRGTSLTIQCQVDSQVTMMFWYRQQPGQSLTLIATANQGSEATYESGFVIDKFPISRPNLTFSTLTVSNMSPEDSSIYLCSVEEFRERDIQYFGAGTRLSVL.

Of note for this clone: The CDR3 end lies 3 residues beyond the end of the read and is filled in from the germline J gene. J is TRBJ2-5 and V is TRBV19, with D hard to call. The CDR3 covers 12 residues. V was pared by 0 bases and J by 7 bases, with 6 bases between. From germline, CDR1 is LNHDA and CDR2 SQIVND (reference sequence). The DNA read from the CDR3 is TGTGCCAGTAGTATAGAGACGGGGACC. Its protein product is CASSIETGT. The whole CDR3 sequence reads CASSIETGTQYF.

On this clone itself: The DNA ends 3 residues before the CDR3 does, and the rest of the CDR3 is filled in from the germline J gene. This chain uses TRBV20-1 with TRBJ1-2; D might be TRBD1 (5 bases). V was clipped by 3 bases and J by 3 bases, with 11 bases between them. This CDR3 is built from 13 residues. Germline values: CDR1 DFQATT, CDR2 SNEGSKA (reference sequence). CDR3 sequence: CSARGREYYGYTF. The sequenced part of the CDR3 DNA is TGCAGTGCTAGGGGCAGGGAATACTATGGC.

Concerning this clone itself: The read finishes 3 residues shy of the CDR3 end, and the germline J gene is used to complete it. The V gene is TRBV6-2 or TRBV6-3, the J gene TRBJ1-2, with TRBD1 matching 9 bases. Germline CDR1 is MNHEY and CDR2 is SVGEGT. Trimming took 6 bases from V and 4 from J; bases not matched to a gene: 6. The CDR3 is 14 amino acids. CDR3 DNA (partial): TGTGCCAGCAGACTGGACAGGGGAATCTATGGC. Protein product: CASRLDRGIYG. The entire CDR3 protein is CASRLDRGIYGYTF.